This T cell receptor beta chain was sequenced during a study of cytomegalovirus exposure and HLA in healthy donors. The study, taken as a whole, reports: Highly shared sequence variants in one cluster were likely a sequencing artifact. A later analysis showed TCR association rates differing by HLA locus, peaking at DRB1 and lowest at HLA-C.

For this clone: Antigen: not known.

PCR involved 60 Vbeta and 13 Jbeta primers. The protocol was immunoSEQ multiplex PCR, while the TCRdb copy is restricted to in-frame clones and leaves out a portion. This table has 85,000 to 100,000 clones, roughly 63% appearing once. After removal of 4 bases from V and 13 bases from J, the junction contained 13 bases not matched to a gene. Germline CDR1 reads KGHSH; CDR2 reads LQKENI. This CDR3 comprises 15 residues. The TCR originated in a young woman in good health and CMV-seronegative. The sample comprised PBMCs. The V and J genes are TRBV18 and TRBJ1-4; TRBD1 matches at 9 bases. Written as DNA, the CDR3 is TGTGCCAGCTCACTCGTCCGGGACAGGGCCGATGGACTGTTTTTT. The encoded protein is CASSLVRDRADGLFF.